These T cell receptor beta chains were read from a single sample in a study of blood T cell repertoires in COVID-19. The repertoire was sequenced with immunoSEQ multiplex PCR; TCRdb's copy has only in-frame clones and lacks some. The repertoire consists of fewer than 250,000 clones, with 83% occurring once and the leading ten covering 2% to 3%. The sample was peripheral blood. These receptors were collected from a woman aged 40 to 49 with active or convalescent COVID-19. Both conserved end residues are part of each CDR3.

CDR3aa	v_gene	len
CAISDLVTGEQYF	TRBV10-3	13
CASSQAQGNQPQHF	TRBV4-1	14
CASSYGRHRGIEQYF	TRBV6-6	15
CASSESGGAGTEQYF	TRBV10-2	15
CASSLQIATNEKLFF	TRBV5-1	15
CASSKTGSGNTIYF	TRBV11-1	14
CAISEITSGGASYEQYF	TRBV10-3	17
CASSKGQGEADTQYF	TRBV21-1	15
CSATGASGGVGTDTQYF	TRBV29-1	17
CASRADSFDTEAFF	TRBV6-5	14
CASSRAQGLSTEAFF	TRBV4-1	15
CASSPPTGISTDTQYF	TRBV3-1/TRBV3-2	16
CASSATETGRPYEQYF	TRBV7-9	16
CASTRLWDIEAFF	TRBV19	13
CAWSLPDRNTEAFF	TRBV30	14
CATSRDPGGRALNEQFF	TRBV15	17
CASSVRLTSGTYNEQFF	TRBV19	17
CASSQGLQGEAFF	TRBV4-1	13
CASSVGGGPSTDTQYF	TRBV9	16
CATSDRGRIYGYTF	TRBV24-1	14
CASSPRTGDGYTF	TRBV18	13
CASSPDSSYNSPLHF	TRBV5-4	15
CASSQGEGTEAFF	TRBV4-1	13
CASSYLGDRGGYGYTF	TRBV6-5	16
CASSLEQGRNEKLFF	TRBV18	15
CASSKSSYNEQFF	TRBV19	13
CAWSGPGRAFF	TRBV30	11
CASSFQGGGNTIYF	TRBV5-8	14
CATSDALRVASGTDTQYF	TRBV24-1	18
CASSYVQGNQPQHF	TRBV6-5	14
CAISELSYGYTF	TRBV10-3	12
CASSPTGTSGGSQETQYF	TRBV3-1/TRBV3-2	18
CASSRQEGTGVSNEQFF	TRBV4-1	17
CASSLKLAGGTDTQYF	TRBV9	16
CASSLKTSAKTGELFF	TRBV5-4	16
CASSSDVDRYTEAFF	TRBV7-9	15
CASSYVREDTQYF	TRBV6-5	13
CASSFKTDTEAFF	TRBV5-1	13
CASSFWGRDTDTQYF	TRBV6-6	15
CASSLGSTGRFYGYTF	TRBV28	16
CASRIQGKSEKLFF	TRBV27	14
CASSLGTGGNEQFF	TRBV5-1	14
CASSRSGQEYNEQFF	TRBV9	15
CASSLERSNYGYTF	TRBV7-2	14
CASSPPGGGYEQYF	TRBV6-5	14
CASSTGVGGSTEAFF	TRBV5-1	15